This note documents a single T cell receptor (beta chain) sequence. Its antigen remains unknown. This entry comes from a study of long-term antiretroviral therapy in people with HIV. Findings and caveats of the study: Controls showed broader CDR3 length ranges than did the HIV repertoires.

They ran version v3.0 of the immunoSEQ assay at survey level. Libraries were prepared by immunoSEQ multiplex PCR; TCRdb keeps only in-frame clonotypes and omits some of them. The data contain nearly 25,000 clones, 80% to 90% of them singletons. Every specimen held between about 0.9-10 million cryopreserved PBMC. These were thawed and washed before DNA extraction. Germline loops: CDR1 MDHEN, CDR2 SYDVKM. V shed 3 bases, J shed 10 bases, and the junction held 17 bases outside the gene matches. This CDR3 is built from 17 residues. This receptor was identified in a middle-aged man with HIV. The starting material was unsorted PBMCs, obtained 3 years after starting antiretroviral therapy. J is TRBJ2-1 and V is TRBV28; TRBD2 matches 8 bases. The CDR3 spells CASSLGWTSTYLREQFF. The CDR3 DNA reads TGTGCCAGCAGTTTGGGTTGGACTAGCACCTACCTGAGGGAGCAGTTCTTC.